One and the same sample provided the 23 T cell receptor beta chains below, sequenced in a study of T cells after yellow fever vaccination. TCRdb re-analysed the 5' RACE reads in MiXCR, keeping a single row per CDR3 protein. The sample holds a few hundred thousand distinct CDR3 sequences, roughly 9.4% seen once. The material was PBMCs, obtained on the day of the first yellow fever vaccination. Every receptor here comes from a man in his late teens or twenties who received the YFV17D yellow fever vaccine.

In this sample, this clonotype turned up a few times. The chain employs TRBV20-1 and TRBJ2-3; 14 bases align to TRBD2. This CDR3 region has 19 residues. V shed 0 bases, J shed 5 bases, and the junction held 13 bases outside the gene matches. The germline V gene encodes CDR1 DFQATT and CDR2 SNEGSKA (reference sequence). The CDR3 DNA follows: TGCAGTGCTAGAGAGCCCCAAGGCGGGACTAGCGGGGGTAGAGATACGCAGTATTTT. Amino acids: CSAREPQGGTSGGRDTQYF.

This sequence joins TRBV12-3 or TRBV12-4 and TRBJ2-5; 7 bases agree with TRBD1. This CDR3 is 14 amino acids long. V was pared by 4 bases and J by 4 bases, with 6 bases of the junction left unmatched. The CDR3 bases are TGTGCCAGCAGTTCGACAGGGTTAGGAGAGACCCAGTACTTC. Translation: CASSSTGLGETQYF.

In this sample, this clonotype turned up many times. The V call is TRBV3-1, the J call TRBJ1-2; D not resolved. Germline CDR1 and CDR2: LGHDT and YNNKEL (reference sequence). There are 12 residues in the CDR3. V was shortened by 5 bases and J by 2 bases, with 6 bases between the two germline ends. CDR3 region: CASSRENYGYTF. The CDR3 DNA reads TGTGCCAGCAGCAGGGAGAACTATGGCTACACCTTC.

In DNA, the CDR3 is TGTGCCAGCAGCCCCGGAGGGAGTGGCACTGAAGCTTTCTTT. Protein: CASSPGGSGTEAFF. V usage is TRBV5-8 and J usage is TRBJ1-1; D not certain. Trimming removed 4 bases from V and 4 bases from J, with 14 bases in between. Germline CDR1 SGHTS, CDR2 YDEGEE. The CDR3 loop spans 14 amino acids.

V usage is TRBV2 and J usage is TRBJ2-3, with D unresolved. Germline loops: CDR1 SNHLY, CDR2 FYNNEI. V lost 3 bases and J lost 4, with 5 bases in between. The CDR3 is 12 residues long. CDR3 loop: CASSEVPDTQYF. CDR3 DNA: TGTGCCAGCAGTGAGGTCCCAGATACGCAGTATTTT.

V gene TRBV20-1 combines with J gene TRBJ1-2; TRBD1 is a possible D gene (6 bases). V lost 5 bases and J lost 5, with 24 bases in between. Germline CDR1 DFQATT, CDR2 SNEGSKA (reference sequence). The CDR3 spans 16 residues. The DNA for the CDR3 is TGCAGTGCTCGAAAGGGCAGGGGATTCAGTCTGTATGGCTACACCTTC. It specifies CSARKGRGFSLYGYTF.

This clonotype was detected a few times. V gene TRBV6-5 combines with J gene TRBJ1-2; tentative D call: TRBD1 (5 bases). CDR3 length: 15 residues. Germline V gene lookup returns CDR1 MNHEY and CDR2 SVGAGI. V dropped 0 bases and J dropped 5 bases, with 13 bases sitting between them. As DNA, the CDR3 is TGTGCCAGCAGTTACTCTGGGGGGTCCCTTTATGGCTACACCTTC. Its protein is CASSYSGGSLYGYTF.

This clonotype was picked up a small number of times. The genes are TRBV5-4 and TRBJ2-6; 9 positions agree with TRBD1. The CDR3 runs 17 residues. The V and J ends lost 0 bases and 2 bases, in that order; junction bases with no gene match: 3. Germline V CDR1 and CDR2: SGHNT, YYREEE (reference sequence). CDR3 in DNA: TGTGCCAGCAGCTTGGTACAGGGGGCTACTGGGGCCAACGTCCTGACTTTC. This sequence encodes CASSLVQGATGANVLTF.

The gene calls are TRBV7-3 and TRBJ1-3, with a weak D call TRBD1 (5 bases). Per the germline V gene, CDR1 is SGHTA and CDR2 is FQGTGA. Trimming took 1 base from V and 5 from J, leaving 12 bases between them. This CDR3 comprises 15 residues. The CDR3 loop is CASSLSRAVRNTIYF. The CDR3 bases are TGTGCCAGCAGCTTAAGCAGGGCGGTTCGAAACACCATATATTTT.

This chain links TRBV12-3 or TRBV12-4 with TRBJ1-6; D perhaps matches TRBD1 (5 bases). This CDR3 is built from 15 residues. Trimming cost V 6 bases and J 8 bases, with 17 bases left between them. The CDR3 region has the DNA TGTGCCAGCAGGACTCAGGGATTCGGTTATTCACCCCTCCACTTT. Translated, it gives CASRTQGFGYSPLHF.

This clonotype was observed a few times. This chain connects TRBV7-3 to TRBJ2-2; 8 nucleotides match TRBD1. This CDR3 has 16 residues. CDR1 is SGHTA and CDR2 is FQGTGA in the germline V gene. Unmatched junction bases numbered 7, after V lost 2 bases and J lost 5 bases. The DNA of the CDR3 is TGTGCCAGCAGCTTATCAGGGGGCGCGAGTACCGGGGAGCTGTTTTTT. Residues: CASSLSGGASTGELFF.

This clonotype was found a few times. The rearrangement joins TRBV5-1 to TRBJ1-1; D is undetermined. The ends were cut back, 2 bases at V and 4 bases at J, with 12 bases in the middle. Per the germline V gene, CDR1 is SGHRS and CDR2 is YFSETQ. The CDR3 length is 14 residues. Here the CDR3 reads CASSLYVGSTEAFF. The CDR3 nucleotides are TGCGCCAGCAGCTTATACGTAGGGAGCACTGAAGCTTTCTTT.

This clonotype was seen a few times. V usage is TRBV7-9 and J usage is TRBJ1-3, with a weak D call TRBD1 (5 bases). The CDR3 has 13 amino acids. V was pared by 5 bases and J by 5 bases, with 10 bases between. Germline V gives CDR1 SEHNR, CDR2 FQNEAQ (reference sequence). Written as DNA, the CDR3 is TGTGCCAGCAGCCCGGGACGAAGAAACACCATATATTTT. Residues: CASSPGRRNTIYF.

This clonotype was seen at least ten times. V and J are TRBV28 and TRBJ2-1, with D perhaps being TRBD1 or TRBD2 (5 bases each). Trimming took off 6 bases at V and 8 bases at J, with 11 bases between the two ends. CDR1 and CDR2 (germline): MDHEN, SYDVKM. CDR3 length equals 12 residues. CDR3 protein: CASRRRDDEQFF. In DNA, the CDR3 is TGTGCCAGCAGGCGCCGGGACGATGAGCAGTTCTTC.

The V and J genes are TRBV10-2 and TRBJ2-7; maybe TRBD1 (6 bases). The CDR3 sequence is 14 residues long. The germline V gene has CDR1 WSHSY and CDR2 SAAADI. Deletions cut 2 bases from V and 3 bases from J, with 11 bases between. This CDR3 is CASSEQGSGYEQYF. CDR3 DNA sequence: TGCGCCAGCAGTGAGCAGGGGTCAGGCTACGAGCAGTACTTC.

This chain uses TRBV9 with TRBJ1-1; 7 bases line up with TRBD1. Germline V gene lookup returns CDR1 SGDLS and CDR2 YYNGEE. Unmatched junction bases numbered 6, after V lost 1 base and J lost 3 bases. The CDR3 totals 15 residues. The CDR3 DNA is TGTGCCAGCAGCGTAATCGAGAGGGGGCACACTGAAGCTTTCTTT. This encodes CASSVIERGHTEAFF.

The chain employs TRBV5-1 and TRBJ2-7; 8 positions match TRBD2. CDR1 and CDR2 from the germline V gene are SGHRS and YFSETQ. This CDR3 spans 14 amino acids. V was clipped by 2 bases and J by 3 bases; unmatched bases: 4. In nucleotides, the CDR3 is TGCGCCAGCAGCTTAGCGGGGGTTCGCTACGAGCAGTACTTC. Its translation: CASSLAGVRYEQYF.

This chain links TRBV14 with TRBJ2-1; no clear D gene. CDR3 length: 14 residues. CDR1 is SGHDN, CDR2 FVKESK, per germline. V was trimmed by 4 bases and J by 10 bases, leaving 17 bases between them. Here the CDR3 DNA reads TGTGCCAGCAGCCGCTCCCTCCTAAGTGGGGAGCAGTTCTTC. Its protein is CASSRSLLSGEQFF.

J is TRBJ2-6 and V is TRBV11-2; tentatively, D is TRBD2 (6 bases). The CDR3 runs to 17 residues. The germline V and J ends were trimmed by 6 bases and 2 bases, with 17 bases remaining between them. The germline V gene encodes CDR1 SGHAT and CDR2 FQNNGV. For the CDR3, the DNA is TGTGCCAGCAGAGCGACTAGTAGAGGGCCTGGGGCCAACGTCCTGACTTTC. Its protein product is CASRATSRGPGANVLTF.

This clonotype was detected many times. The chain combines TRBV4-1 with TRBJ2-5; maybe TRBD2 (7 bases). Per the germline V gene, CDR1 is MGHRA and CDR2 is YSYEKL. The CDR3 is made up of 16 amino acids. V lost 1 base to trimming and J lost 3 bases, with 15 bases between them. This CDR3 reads CASSQGGGLSEETQYF. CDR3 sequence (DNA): TGCGCCAGCAGCCAAGGGGGGGGGCTATCCGAAGAGACCCAGTACTTC.

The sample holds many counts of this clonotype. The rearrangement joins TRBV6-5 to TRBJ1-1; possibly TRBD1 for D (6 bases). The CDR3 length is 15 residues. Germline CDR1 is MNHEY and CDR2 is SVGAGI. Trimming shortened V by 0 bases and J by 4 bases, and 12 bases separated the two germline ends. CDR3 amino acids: CASSYSGTTTTEAFF. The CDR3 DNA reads TGTGCCAGCAGTTACTCGGGGACAACGACCACTGAAGCTTTCTTT.

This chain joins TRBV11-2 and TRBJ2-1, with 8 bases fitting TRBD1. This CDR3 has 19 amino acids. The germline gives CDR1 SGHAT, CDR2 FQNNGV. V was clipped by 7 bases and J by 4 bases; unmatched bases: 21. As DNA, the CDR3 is TGTGCCAGCACCCCCGCCGGCAGGGGGCAACTAAAGGGGTACAATGAGCAGTTCTTC. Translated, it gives CASTPAGRGQLKGYNEQFF.

In nucleotides, the CDR3 is TGTGCCACAGAAAAGGGCTCTGGGGCCAACGTCCTGACTTTC. This translates into CATEKGSGANVLTF. This chain connects TRBV6-2 or TRBV6-3 to TRBJ2-6; D is uncertain. Trimming took off 10 bases at V and 0 bases at J, with 10 bases between the two ends. CDR1 MNHEY and CDR2 SVGEGT come from the germline V gene. The CDR3 contains 14 residues.